This T cell receptor beta chain came from a study of T cell repertoires in cytomegalovirus infection. After removal of 0 bases from V and 2 bases from J, the junction contained 4 bases not matched to a gene. This CDR3 has 15 residues. Germline loops: CDR1 LNHNV, CDR2 YYDKDF (reference sequence). In this sample, this clonotype turned up a few times. Its antigen is currently unknown. In TCRdb, the reads were re-called with MiXCR into one record per CDR3 protein. The sample lists just under 500,000 distinct CDR3 sequences, 30% to 35% seen once, with roughly 16% in the top ten. The source material was cultured PBMCs, sampled from culture after CMV antigen stimulation. This chain connects TRBV15 to TRBJ2-7, with TRBD2 matching over 7 bases. This TCR derives from a human donor in good health (CMV status not recorded). Some clones in this sample may be carry-over from other donors' samples. The chain's CDR3 is CATSRDLTSAYEQYF. CDR3 bases: TGTGCCACCAGCAGAGATCTCACTAGCGCCTACGAGCAGTACTTC.